This entry describes one T cell receptor (beta chain). Its matching antigen is unknown. TCRdb analysed the 5' RACE reads with MiXCR anew, one entry per CDR3 protein. The sample has 500,000 to 650,000 distinct CDR3 sequences, about 15% seen once; the top ten hold approximately 15%. Trimming cost V 2 bases and J 4 bases, with 21 bases left between them. The CDR3 is 17 residues long. In germline, CDR1 is SGHDT, CDR2 YYEEEE. These data come from a study of T cells after yellow fever vaccination. Across the whole study: Preparing low-cell-number fractions relied on SMART-Seq v4 Ultra Low Input.

General study results and limits: Abundant bulk-population clonotypes could contaminate the FACS-sorted repertoires. Post-booster repertoires again held most primary-vaccination clones (about 95% CD4, 88% CD8).

The chain carries TRBV5-6 and TRBJ1-1; D might be TRBD1 (5 bases). This TCR derives from a man younger than 35 who received the YFV17D yellow fever vaccine. Sample: PBMCs, taken 4 to 6 days after the first yellow fever vaccination. In DNA, the CDR3 is TGTGCCAGCAGCTTCGGGCACGGGGTAGGGGTGAGCACTGAAGCTTTCTTT. It yields the protein CASSFGHGVGVSTEAFF.